Described below is a single T cell receptor beta chain sequence and its context. Its antigen remains unidentified. The sample is drawn from a study of T cell responses to AZD1222 COVID-19 vaccine. Sequenced by immunoSEQ multiplex PCR; TCRdb stores in-frame clones only, minus some. The sample lists fewer than 150,000 clones, approximately 93% occurring once. Study-wide points: Females outnumbered males among donors, who were mostly white British; clonal diversity was possibly underestimated. Two doses of AZD1222 preceded a rise in Spike-specific TCR breadth and depth. Repertoire sampling was restricted to post-peak T cell response timepoints. Only six individuals given AZD1222 were seropositive at baseline.

CDR3 length equals 13 residues. The germline CDR1 and CDR2 sequences are MNHEY and SVGEGT. V was clipped by 1 base and J by 5 bases, with 8 bases between them. Sequenced material: peripheral blood, taken on day 0 of AZD1222 vaccination. The J gene is TRBJ1-2, the V gene TRBV6-2 or TRBV6-3; a possible D gene is TRBD1 (5 bases). The clonotype originates from an adult in good health. Written as DNA, the CDR3 is TGTGCCAGCAGTTACTTAGGGGATTATGGCTACACCTTC. Amino acid sequence: CASSYLGDYGYTF.